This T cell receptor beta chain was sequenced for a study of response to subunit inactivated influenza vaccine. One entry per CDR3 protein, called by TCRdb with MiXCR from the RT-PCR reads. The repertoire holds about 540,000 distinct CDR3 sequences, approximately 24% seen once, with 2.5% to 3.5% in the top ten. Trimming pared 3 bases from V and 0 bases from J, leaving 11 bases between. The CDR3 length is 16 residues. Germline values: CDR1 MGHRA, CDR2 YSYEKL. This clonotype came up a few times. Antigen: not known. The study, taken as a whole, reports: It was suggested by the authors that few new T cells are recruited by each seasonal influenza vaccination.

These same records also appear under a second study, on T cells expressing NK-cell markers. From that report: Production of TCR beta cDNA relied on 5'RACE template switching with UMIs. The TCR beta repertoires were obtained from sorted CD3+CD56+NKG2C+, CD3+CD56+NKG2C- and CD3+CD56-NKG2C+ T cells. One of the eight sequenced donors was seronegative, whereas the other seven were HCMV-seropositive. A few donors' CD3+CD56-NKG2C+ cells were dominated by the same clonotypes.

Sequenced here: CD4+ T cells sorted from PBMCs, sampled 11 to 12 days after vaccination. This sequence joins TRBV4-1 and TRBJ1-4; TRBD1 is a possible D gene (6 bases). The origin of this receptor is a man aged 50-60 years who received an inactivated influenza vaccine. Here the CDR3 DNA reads TGCGCCAGCAGCCAGCAGGGGCGTGCAACTAATGAAAAACTGTTTTTT. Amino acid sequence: CASSQQGRATNEKLFF.